This T cell receptor beta chain was profiled in a study of T cell repertoires in ileal Crohn's disease. Study overall: The M6 sample came from neoterminal ileum during colonoscopy after surgery.

Time point specified: neoterminal ileum biopsy at postoperative endoscopy, about 6 months after surgery. TCRdb's table, derived via immunoSEQ multiplex PCR, lists solely in-frame clones and lacks some. The sample includes about 12,000 clones, around 86% seen only once; the top ten take 11%. Trimming removed 1 base from V and 6 bases from J, with 13 bases in between. The CDR3 sequence is 15 residues long. The germline gives CDR1 SGHVS, CDR2 FNYEAQ. Sequencing input: ileal tissue. The TCR originated in an adult with Crohn's disease. This chain connects TRBV7-6 to TRBJ1-5, with D perhaps matching TRBD1 (5 bases). The CDR3 is CASSLGGGESQPQHF. The CDR3 DNA sequence: TGTGCCAGCAGCTTAGGCGGAGGGGAGAGTCAGCCCCAGCATTTT.